This TCR beta chain was sequenced for a study of response to subunit inactivated influenza vaccine. MiXCR, applied by TCRdb to the RT-PCR reads, yields one record per CDR3 protein. The sample lists 800,000 or so distinct CDR3 sequences, about 20% occurring once. Trimming left V 4 bases short and J 4 bases short, with 7 bases between. This CDR3 has 11 residues. Germline lookup yields CDR1 SQVTM and CDR2 ANQGSEA. The sequencing used PBMCs from blood, collected 4 to 6 days after vaccination. The sequence derives from a man aged 50 or older who received an inactivated influenza vaccine. J is TRBJ2-5 and V is TRBV29-1; D unclear. CDR3 in DNA: TGCAGCGTTGCCGCGGCAGAGACCCAGTACTTC. Protein: CSVAAAETQYF.